This T cell receptor beta chain comes out of a study of T cells in Graves' hyperthyroidism and ophthalmopathy. Study as a whole: Peripheral blood collection took place at initial diagnosis, before any treatment.

Germline CDR1 is DFQATT and CDR2 is SNEGSKA (reference sequence). This CDR3 region has 16 residues. Trimming left V 0 bases short and J 4 bases short, with 18 bases between. The TCR beta CDR3 regions underwent amplification using RNA transcripts as the source. The HTBI primer set was used in a first-round RT-PCR of the TCR CDR3. TCRdb recomputed calls from the multiplex PCR reads with MiXCR, one row per CDR3 protein. The sample records 350,000 or so distinct CDR3 sequences, around 18% being singletons. This clonotype was observed a few times. Based on clinical symptoms, serum thyroxine and TRAb, thyroid ultrasound and orbital computed tomography, diagnoses were reached.

This chain links TRBV20-1 with TRBJ2-5; D is perhaps TRBD2 (7 bases). The specimen sequenced was blood. The sequence came from a middle-aged woman with Graves' ophthalmopathy. The CDR3 bases are TGCAGTGCTAGAGATGGGGGGGGCTATGGGGTAGAGACCCAGTACTTC. This gives the protein CSARDGGGYGVETQYF.